This TCR beta chain was recorded in a study of shared clonotypes between healthy human individuals. Per germline, CDR1 LNHNV and CDR2 YYDKDF (reference sequence). The CDR3 length is 12 residues. The germline V and J ends were trimmed by 5 bases and 7 bases, with 9 bases remaining between them. Only in-frame clones appear in the TCRdb table, and some are missing; sequencing was by immunoSEQ multiplex PCR. The sample lists a few hundred thousand clones, around three quarters occurring once. The clonotype comes from a woman aged 40-49 years in good health. Some clones in this sample may be carry-over from other donors' samples. Specimen: PBMCs. The chain employs TRBV15 and TRBJ2-1; D is uncertain. CDR3 DNA: TGTGCCACCAGCTCCAGGCGAAATGAGCAGTTCTTC. Its translation: CATSSRRNEQFF. The full variable domain, its missing parts supplied by reference TRBV15 and TRBJ2-1, is DAMVIQNPRYQVTQFGKPVTLSCSQTLNHNVMYWYQQKSSQAPKLLFHYYDKDFNNEADTPDNFQSRRPNTSFCFLDIRSPGLGDTAMYLCATSSRRNEQFFGPGTRLTVL.